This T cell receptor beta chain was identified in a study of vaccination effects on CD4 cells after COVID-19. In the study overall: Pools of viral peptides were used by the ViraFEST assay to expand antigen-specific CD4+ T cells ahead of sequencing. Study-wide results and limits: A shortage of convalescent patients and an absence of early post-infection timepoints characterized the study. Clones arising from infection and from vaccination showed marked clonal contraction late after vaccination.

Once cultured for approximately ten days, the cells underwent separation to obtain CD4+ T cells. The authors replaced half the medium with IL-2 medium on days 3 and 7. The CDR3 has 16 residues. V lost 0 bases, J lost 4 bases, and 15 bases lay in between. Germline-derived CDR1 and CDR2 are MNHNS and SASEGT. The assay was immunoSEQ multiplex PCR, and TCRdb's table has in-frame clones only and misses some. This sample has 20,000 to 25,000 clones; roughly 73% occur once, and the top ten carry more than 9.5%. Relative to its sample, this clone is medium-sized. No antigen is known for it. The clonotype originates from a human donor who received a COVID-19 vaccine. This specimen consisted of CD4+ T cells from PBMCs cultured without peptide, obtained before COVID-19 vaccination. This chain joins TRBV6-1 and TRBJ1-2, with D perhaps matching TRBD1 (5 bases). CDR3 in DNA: TGTGCCAGCAGTGAAGCAGGGGCCGAAGTCGGCTATGGCTACACCTTC. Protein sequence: CASSEAGAEVGYGYTF.